This T cell receptor (beta chain) was recorded in a study of OX40 agonist ivuxolimab in advanced cancers. The CDR3 consists of 15 residues. Germline lookup yields CDR1 MNHEY and CDR2 SMNVEV (reference sequence). V shed 3 bases and J shed 6 bases, with 18 bases lying between them. Data came from immunoSEQ multiplex PCR; TCRdb stores just in-frame clones and leaves some out. The sample has more than 10,000 clones, around nine tenths seen once. This chain links TRBV27 with TRBJ2-7; no reliable D call. The clonotype originates from an adult with an advanced solid tumor such as melanoma, head and neck, liver or kidney cancer. The input for sequencing was CD4+ or CD8+ T cells sorted from blood, taken in a trial of the OX40 agonist ivuxolimab. CDR3 nucleotides: TGTGCCAGCAGTTTTGGCCCTAATGGAGAACTCGAGCAGTACTTC. Protein product: CASSFGPNGELEQYF.